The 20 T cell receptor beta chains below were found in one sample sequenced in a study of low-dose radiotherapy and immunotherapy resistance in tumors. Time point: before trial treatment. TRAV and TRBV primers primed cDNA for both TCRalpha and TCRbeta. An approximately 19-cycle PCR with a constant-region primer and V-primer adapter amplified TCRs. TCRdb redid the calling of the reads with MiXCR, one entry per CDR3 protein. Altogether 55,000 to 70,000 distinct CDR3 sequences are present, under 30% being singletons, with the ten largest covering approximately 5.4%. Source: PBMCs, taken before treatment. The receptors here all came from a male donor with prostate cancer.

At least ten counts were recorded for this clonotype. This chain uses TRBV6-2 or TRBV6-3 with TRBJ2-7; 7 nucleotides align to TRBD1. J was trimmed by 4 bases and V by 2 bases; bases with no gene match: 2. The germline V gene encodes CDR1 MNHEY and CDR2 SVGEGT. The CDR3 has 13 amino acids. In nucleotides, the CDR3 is TGTGCCAGCAGTTACCGGACAGGATACGAGCAGTACTTC. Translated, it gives CASSYRTGYEQYF.

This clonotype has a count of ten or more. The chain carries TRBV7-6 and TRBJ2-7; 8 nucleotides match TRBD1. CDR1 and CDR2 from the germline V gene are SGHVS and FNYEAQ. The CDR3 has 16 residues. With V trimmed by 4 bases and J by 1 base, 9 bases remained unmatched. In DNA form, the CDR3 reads TGTGCCAGCAGCTCCTCGATAAGACAGGGGTCCTACGAGCAGTACTTC. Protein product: CASSSSIRQGSYEQYF. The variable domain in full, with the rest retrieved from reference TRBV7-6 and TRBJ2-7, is GAGVSQSPRYKVTKRGQDVALRCDPISGHVSLYWYRQALGQGPEFLTYFNYEAQQDKSGLPNDRFSAERPEGSISTLTIQRTEQRDSAMYRCASSSSIRQGSYEQYFGPGTRLTVT.

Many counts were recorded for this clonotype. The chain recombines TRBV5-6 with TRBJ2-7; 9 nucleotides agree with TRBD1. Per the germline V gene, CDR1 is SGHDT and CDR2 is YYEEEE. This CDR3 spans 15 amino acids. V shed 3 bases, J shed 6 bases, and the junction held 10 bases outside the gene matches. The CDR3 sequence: CASSYRDRVAAEQYF. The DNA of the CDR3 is TGTGCCAGCAGCTACCGGGACAGGGTCGCCGCCGAGCAGTACTTC.

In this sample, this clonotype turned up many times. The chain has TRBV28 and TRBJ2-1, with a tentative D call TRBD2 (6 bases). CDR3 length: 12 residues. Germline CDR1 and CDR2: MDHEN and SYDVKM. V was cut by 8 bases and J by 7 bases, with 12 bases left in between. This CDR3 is CASGGGVNEQFF. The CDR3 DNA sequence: TGTGCCAGCGGTGGAGGGGTAAATGAGCAGTTCTTC.

CDR3 coding DNA: TGTGCCACCAGCAGGTTCAGATCCTCCGCAGATACGCAGTATTTT. It translates to CATSRFRSSADTQYF. The rearrangement uses TRBV15 and TRBJ2-3; no clear D gene. The V gene's germline CDR1 is LNHNV and CDR2 YYDKDF (reference sequence). The germline V and J ends were trimmed by 3 bases and 4 bases, with 14 bases remaining between them. The CDR3 contains 15 residues.

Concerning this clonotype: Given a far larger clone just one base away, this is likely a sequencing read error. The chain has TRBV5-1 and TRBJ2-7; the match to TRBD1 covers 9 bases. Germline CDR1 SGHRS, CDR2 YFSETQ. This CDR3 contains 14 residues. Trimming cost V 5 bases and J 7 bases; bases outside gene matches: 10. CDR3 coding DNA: TGCGCCAGCAGTCGCGGGACAGGGTACAATGAGCAGTACTTC. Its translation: CASSRGTGYNEQYF.

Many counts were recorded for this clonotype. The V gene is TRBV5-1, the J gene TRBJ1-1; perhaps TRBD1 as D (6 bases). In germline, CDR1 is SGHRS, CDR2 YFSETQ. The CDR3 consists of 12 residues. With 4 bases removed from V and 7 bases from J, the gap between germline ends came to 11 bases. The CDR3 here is CASSRGTNEAFF. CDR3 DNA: TGCGCCAGCAGCAGGGGGACCAATGAAGCTTTCTTT.

In DNA form, the CDR3 reads TGTGCCAGCAGCTTGACATCCATCACTGAAGCTTTCTTT. Translated, it gives CASSLTSITEAFF. The J gene is TRBJ1-1, the V gene TRBV28; D unclear. The CDR3 extends over 13 amino acids. Trimming shortened V by 6 bases and J by 4 bases, and 12 bases separated the two germline ends. From germline, CDR1 is MDHEN and CDR2 SYDVKM.

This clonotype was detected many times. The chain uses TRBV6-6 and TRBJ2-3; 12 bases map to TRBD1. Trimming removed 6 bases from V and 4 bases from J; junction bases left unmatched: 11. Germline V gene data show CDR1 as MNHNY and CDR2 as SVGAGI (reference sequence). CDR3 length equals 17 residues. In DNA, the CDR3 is TGTGCCAGCAGCCGAACGGGACAGGGGGCTTTTGCAGATACGCAGTATTTT. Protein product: CASSRTGQGAFADTQYF.

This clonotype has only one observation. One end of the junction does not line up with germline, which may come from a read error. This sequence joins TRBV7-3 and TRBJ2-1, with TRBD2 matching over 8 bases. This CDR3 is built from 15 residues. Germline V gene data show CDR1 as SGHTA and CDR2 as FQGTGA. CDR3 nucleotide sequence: TGCGCCAGCAGCCAAGAGCCGGGACTAGTCGGGGAGCAGTTCTTC. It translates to CASSQEPGLVGEQFF.

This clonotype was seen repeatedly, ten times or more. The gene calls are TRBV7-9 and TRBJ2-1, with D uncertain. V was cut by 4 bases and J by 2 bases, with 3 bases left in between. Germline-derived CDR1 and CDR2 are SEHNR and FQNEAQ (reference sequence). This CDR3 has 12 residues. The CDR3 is CASSSPYNEQFF. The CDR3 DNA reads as TGTGCCAGCAGCTCCCCCTACAATGAGCAGTTCTTC.

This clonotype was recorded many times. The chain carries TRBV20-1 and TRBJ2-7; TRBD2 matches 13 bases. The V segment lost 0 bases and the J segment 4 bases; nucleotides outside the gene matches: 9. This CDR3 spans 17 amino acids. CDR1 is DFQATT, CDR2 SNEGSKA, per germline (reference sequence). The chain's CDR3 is CSARDRTGLAGVYEQYF. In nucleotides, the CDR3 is TGCAGTGCTAGAGATCGTACCGGACTAGCGGGAGTATACGAGCAGTACTTC.

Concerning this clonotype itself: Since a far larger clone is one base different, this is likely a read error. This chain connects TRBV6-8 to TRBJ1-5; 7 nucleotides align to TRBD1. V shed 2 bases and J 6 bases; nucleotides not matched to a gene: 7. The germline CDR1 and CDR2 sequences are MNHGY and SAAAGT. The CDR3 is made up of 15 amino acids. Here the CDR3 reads CASSYTGDGSQPQHF. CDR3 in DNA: TGTGCCAGCAGTTACACAGGGGACGGCAGTCAGCCCCAGCATTTT.

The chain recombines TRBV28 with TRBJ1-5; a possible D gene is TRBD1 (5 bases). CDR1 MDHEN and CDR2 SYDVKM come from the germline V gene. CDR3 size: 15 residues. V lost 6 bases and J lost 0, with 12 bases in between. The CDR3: CASSPGRNSNQPQHF. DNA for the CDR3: TGTGCCAGCAGCCCGGGACGGAATAGCAATCAGCCCCAGCATTTT.

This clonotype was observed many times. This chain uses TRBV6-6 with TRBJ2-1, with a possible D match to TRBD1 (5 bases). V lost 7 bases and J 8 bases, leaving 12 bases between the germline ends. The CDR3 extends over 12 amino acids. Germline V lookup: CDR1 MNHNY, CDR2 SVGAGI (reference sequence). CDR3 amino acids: CASTIGAHEQFF. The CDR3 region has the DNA TGTGCCAGCACCATTGGGGCCCATGAGCAGTTCTTC.

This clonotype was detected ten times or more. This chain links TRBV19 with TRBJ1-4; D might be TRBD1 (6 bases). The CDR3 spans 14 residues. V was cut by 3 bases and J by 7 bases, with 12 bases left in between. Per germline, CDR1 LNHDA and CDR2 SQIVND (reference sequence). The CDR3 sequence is CASSIRGGGEKLFF. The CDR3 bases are TGTGCCAGTAGTATCAGGGGAGGAGGTGAAAAACTGTTTTTT.

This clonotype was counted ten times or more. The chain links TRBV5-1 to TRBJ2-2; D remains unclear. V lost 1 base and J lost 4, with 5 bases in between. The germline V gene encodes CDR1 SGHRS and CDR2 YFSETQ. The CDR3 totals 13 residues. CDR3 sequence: CASSLIGTGELFF. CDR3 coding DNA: TGCGCCAGCAGCTTGATCGGCACCGGGGAGCTGTTTTTT.

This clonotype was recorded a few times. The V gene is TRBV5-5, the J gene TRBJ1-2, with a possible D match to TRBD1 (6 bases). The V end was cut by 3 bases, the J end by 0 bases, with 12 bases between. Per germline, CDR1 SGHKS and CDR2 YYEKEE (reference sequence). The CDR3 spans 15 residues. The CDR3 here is CASSWGQRANYGYTF. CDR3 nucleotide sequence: TGTGCCAGCAGCTGGGGACAAAGAGCTAACTATGGCTACACCTTC.

The CDR3 DNA reads TGTGCCAGCAGTCCCGTTGTAAACACCATATATTTT. Protein sequence: CASSPVVNTIYF. V and J are TRBV6-2 or TRBV6-3 and TRBJ1-3; the D is unclear. CDR3 length: 12 amino acids. Looked up from germline, CDR1 is MNHEY and CDR2 is SVGEGT. Trimming left V 5 bases short and J 6 bases short, with 8 bases between.

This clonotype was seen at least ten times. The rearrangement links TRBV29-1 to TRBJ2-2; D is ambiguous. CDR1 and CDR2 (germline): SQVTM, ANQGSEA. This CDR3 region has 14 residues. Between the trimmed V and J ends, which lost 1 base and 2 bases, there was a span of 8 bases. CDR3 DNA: TGCAGCGTTGAAGCTGTCACAAACACCGGGGAGCTGTTTTTT. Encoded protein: CSVEAVTNTGELFF.